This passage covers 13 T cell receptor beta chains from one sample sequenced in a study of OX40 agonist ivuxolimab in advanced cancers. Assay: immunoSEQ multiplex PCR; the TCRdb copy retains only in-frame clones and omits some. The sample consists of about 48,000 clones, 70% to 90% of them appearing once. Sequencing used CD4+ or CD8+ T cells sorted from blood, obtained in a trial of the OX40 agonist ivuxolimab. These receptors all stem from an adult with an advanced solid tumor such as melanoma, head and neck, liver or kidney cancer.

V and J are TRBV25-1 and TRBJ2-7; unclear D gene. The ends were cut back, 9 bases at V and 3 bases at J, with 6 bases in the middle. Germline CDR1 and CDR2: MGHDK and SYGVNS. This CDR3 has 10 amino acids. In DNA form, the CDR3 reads TGTGCCAGAGGGCTCTACGAGCAGTACTTC. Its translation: CARGLYEQYF.

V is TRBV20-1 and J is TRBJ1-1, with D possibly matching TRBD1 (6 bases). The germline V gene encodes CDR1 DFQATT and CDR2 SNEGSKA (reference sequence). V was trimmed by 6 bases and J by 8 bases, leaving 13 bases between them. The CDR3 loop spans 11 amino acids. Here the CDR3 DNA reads TGCAGTGCACATGCCGGACAGGAAGCTTTCTTT. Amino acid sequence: CSAHAGQEAFF.

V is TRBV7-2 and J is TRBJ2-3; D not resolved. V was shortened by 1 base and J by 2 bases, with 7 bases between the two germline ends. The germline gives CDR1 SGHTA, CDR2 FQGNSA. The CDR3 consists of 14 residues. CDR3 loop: CASSLDSNTDTQYF. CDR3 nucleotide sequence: TGTGCCAGCAGCTTAGACTCCAACACAGATACGCAGTATTTT.

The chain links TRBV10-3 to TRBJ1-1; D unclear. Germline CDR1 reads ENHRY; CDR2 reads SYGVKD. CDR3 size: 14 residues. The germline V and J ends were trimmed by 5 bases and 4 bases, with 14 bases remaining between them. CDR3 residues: CAISPTPQSTEAFF. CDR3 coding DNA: TGTGCCATCAGTCCAACCCCCCAGAGCACTGAAGCTTTCTTT.

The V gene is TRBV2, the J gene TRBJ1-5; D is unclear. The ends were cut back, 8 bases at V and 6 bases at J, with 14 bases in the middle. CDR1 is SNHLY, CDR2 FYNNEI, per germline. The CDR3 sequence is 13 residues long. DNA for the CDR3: TGTGCCAGCTATTTGCAGGAAGGTCAGCCCCAGCATTTT. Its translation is CASYLQEGQPQHF.

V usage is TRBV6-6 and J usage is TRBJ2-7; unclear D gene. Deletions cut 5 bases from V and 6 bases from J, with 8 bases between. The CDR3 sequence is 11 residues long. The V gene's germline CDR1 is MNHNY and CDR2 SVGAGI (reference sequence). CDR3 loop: CASSPSLEQYF. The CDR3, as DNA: TGTGCCAGCAGTCCCAGCCTCGAGCAGTACTTC.

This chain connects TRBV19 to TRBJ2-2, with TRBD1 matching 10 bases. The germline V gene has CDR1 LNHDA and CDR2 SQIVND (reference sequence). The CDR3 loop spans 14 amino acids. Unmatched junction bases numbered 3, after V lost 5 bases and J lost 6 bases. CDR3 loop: CASSVGQGAGELFF. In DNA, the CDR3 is TGTGCCAGTAGTGTCGGACAGGGGGCCGGGGAGCTGTTTTTT.

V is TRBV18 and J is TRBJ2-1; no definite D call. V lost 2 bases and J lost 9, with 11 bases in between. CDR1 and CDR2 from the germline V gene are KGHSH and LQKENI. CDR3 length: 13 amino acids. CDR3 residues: CASSPSQTREQFF. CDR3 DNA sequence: TGTGCCAGCTCACCAAGTCAAACACGTGAGCAGTTCTTC.

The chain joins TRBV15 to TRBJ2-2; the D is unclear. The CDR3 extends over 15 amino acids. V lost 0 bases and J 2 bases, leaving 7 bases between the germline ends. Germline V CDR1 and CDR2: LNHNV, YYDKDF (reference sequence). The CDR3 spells CATSRDLHNTGELFF. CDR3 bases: TGTGCCACCAGCAGAGATTTACATAACACCGGGGAGCTGTTTTTT.

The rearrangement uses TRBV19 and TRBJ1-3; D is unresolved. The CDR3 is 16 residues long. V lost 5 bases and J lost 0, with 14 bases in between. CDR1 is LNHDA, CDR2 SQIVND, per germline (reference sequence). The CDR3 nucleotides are TGTGCCAGTAGTCCTAGCTTGGCCAACTCTGGAAACACCATATATTTT. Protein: CASSPSLANSGNTIYF.

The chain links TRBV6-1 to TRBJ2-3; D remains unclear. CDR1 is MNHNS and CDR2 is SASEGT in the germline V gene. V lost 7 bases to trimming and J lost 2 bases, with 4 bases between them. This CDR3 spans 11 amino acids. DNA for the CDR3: TGTGCCAGCACCATCACAGATACGCAGTATTTT. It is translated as CASTITDTQYF.

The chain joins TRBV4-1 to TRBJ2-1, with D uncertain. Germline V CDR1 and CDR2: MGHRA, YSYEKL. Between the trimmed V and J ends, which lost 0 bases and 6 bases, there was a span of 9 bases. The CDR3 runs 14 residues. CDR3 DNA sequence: TGCGCCAGCAGCCAAGATTCGGCTATCAATGAGCAGTTCTTC. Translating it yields CASSQDSAINEQFF.

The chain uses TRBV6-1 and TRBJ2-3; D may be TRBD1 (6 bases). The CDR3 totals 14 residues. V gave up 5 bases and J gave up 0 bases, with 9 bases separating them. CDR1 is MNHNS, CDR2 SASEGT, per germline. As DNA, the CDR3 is TGTGCCAGCAGTCGACAGGCAAGCACAGATACGCAGTATTTT. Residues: CASSRQASTDTQYF.